This T cell receptor (beta chain) was sequenced in a study of blood T cell repertoires in COVID-19. About the study: The samples span acute and convalescent COVID-19 from the United States, Italy and Spain. In each case, the material was cDNA or gDNA derived from T cells, B-cell-depleted T cells, or PBMCs.

This clone was picked up one time. Source study methods: Amplification from reference gene primers served as the basis for estimated nucleated cell counts. Some clones are missing from TCRdb's copy, which holds only in-frame ones; the method was immunoSEQ multiplex PCR. That table gives V, J and clone size, and the DNA gave D and trimming. The table has 120,000 to 150,000 clones, approximately 81% seen once. Looked up from germline, CDR1 is LNHDA and CDR2 is SQIVND (reference sequence). The CDR3 is 13 amino acids. V shed 7 bases, J shed 9 bases, and the junction held 6 bases outside the gene matches. The chain has TRBV19 and TRBJ1-6; 7 nucleotides align to TRBD1. The clonotype originates from a human donor in a cohort sampled during active COVID-19. The sample comprised peripheral blood. Here the CDR3 reads CASTRQGSSPLHF. In DNA form, the CDR3 reads TGTGCCAGTACCCGACAGGGTAGTTCACCCCTCCACTTT.